Below are 7 T cell receptor beta chains sequenced from a single sample in a study of OX40 agonist ivuxolimab in advanced cancers. Profiling relied on immunoSEQ multiplex PCR, and the TCRdb table lists in-frame clones only, not all of them. Of approximately 90,000 clones in the sample, 75% to 95% are singletons; the top ten hold 8% to 9.5%. The sequenced sample was CD4+ or CD8+ T cells sorted from blood, obtained in a trial of the OX40 agonist ivuxolimab. The source of these receptors is an adult with an advanced solid tumor such as melanoma, head and neck, liver or kidney cancer.

V gene TRBV15 combines with J gene TRBJ1-4; 7 bases fit TRBD1. V shed 3 bases and J 8 bases; nucleotides not matched to a gene: 9. The CDR3 spans 15 residues. CDR1 is LNHNV and CDR2 is YYDKDF in the germline V gene (reference sequence). CDR3 protein: CATSSRDSWVEKLFF. DNA for the CDR3: TGTGCCACCAGCAGCCGGGACAGCTGGGTGGAAAAACTGTTTTTT.

V and J are TRBV20-1 and TRBJ2-1; D remains unclear. V was trimmed by 6 bases and J by 5 bases, leaving 5 bases between them. From germline, CDR1 is DFQATT and CDR2 SNEGSKA (reference sequence). CDR3 length: 10 amino acids. CDR3 in amino acids: CSALHNEQFF. The CDR3 nucleotides read TGCAGTGCGCTTCACAATGAGCAGTTCTTC.

The rearrangement links TRBV11-3 to TRBJ2-4, with D possibly matching TRBD2 (6 bases). Germline assignment: CDR1 SGHNT and CDR2 YENEEA. The CDR3 is 13 residues long. The ends were cut back, 5 bases at V and 9 bases at J, with 14 bases in the middle. The CDR3 DNA reads as TGTGCCAGCAGCGTACGACTAGGGAGCATTCAGTACTTC. It yields the protein CASSVRLGSIQYF.

V is TRBV28 and J is TRBJ2-7; D remains ambiguous. CDR1 is MDHEN, CDR2 SYDVKM, per germline. V was trimmed by 3 bases and J by 2 bases, leaving 14 bases between them. There are 15 residues in the CDR3. In DNA, the CDR3 is TGTGCCAGCAGTTTCCAGGTAACTCGAACCTACGAGCAGTACTTC. Its translation is CASSFQVTRTYEQYF. Full variable domain (outside the CDR3, taken from reference TRBV28 and TRBJ2-7): DVKVTQSSRYLVKRTGEKVFLECVQDMDHENMFWYRQDPGLGLRLIYFSYDVKMKEKGDIPEGYSVSREKKERFSLILESASTNQTSMYLCASSFQVTRTYEQYFGPGTRLTVT.

The chain combines TRBV30 with TRBJ1-4, with D maybe TRBD1 (5 bases). Germline CDR1 reads GTSNPN; CDR2 reads SVGIG (reference sequence). The CDR3 spans 14 residues. V was clipped by 5 bases and J by 7 bases, with 17 bases between them. The CDR3 region is CAWSRRGIGEKLFF. The CDR3 bases are TGTGCCTGGTCCCGACGGGGGATTGGTGAAAAACTGTTTTTT.

CDR3 amino acids: CASTADTQYF. CDR3 sequence (DNA): TGTGCCAGCACGGCAGATACGCAGTATTTT. J is TRBJ2-3 and V is TRBV7-9; D gene ambiguous. The germline gives CDR1 SEHNR, CDR2 FQNEAQ (reference sequence). The CDR3 is made up of 10 amino acids. Trimming took 7 bases from V and 4 from J, leaving 3 bases between them.

This clone was seen a handful of times. This chain links TRBV7-9 with TRBJ1-5, with D unresolved. Trimming removed 3 bases at V and 1 base at J, with 1 base between. The length of the CDR3 is 12 residues. Germline CDR1 is SEHNR and CDR2 is FQNEAQ (reference sequence). The CDR3 sequence: CASSFSNQPQHF. The CDR3 DNA reads as TGTGCCAGCAGCTTCAGCAATCAGCCCCAGCATTTT.